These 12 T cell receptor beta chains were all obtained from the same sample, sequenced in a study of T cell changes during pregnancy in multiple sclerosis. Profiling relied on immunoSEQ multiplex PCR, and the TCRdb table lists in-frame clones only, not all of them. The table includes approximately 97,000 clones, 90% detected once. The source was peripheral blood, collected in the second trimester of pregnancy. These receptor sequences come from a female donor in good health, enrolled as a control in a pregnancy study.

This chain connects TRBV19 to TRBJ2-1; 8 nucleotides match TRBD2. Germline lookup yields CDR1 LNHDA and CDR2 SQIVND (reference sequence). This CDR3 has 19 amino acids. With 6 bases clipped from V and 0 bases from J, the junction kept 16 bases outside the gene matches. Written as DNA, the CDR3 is TGTGCCAGTAGCCCGGGCGGGGGGAGAACTTCCGGCTCCTACAATGAGCAGTTCTTC. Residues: CASSPGGGRTSGSYNEQFF.

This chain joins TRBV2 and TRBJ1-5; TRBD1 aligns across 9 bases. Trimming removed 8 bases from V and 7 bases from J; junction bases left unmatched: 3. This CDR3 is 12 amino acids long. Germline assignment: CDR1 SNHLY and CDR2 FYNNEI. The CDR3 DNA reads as TGTGCCAGCCGAGGACAGGGGCAGCCCCAGCATTTT. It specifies CASRGQGQPQHF.

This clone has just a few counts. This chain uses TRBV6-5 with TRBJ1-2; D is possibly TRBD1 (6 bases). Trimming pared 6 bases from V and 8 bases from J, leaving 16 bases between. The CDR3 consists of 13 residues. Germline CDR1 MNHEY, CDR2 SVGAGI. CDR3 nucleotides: TGTGCCAGCAGGAGGAGTTCACAGGGCGGCTACACCTTC. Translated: CASRRSSQGGYTF.

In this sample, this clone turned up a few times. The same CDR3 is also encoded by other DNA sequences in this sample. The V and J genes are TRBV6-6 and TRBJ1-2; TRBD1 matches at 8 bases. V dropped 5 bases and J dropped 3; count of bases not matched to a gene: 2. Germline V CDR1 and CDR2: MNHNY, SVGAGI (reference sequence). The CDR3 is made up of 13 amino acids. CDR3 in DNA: TGTGCCAGCAGTCCGACAGGGGACTATGGCTACACCTTC. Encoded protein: CASSPTGDYGYTF.

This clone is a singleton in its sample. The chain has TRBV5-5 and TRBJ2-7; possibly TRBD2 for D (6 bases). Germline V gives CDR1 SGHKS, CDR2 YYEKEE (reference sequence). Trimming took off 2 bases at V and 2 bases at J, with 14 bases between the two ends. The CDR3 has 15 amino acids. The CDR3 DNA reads TGTGCCAGCAGCTTAGGTGGGGGGTCTACCTACGAGCAGTACTTC. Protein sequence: CASSLGGGSTYEQYF.

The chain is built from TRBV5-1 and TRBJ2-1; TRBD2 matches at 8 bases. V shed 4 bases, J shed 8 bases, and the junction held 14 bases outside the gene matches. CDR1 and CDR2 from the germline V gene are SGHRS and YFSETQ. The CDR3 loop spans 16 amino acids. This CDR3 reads CASSPPRGGAGDEQFF. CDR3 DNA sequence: TGCGCCAGCAGCCCCCCGCGGGGAGGAGCGGGAGATGAGCAGTTCTTC.

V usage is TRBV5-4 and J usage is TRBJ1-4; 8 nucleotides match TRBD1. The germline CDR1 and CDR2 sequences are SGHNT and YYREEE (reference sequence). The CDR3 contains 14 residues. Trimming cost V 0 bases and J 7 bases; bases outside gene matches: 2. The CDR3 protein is CASSLDRGGEKLFF. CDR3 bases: TGTGCCAGCAGCTTGGACAGGGGGGGTGAAAAACTGTTTTTT.

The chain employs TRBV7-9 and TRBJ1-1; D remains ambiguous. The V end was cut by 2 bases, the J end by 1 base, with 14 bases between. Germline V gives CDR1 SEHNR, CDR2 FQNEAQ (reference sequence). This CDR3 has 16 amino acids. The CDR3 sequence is CASSLILSVPNTEAFF. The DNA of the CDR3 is TGTGCCAGCAGCTTAATTCTGTCAGTCCCGAACACTGAAGCTTTCTTT.

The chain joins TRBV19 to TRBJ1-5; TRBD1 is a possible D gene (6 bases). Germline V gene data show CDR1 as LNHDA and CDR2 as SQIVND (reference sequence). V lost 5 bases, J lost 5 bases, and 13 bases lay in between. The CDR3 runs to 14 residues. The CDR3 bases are TGTGCCAGTAGTCCCAACAGGGTTGATCAGCCCCAGCATTTT. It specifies CASSPNRVDQPQHF. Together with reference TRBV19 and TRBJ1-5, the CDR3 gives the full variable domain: DGGITQSPKYLFRKEGQNVTLSCEQNLNHDAMYWYRQDPGQGLRLIYYSQIVNDFQKGDIAEGYSVSREKKESFPLTVTSAQKNPTAFYLCASSPNRVDQPQHFGDGTRLSIL.

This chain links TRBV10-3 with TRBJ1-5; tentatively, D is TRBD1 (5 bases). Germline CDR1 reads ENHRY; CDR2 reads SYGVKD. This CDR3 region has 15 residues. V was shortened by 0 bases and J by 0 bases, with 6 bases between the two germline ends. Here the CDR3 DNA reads TGTGCCATCAGTGAGTCAGGGGATAGCAATCAGCCCCAGCATTTT. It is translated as CAISESGDSNQPQHF.

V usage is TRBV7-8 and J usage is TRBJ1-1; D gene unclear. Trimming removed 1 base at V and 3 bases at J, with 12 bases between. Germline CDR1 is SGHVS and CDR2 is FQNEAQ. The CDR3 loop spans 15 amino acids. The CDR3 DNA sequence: TGTGCCAGCAGCTTAGATCGGAGGAAGGACACTGAAGCTTTCTTT. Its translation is CASSLDRRKDTEAFF.

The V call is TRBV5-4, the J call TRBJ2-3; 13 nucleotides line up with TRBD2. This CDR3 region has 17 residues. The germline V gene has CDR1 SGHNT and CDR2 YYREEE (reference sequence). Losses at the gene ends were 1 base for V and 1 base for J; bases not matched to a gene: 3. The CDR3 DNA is TGTGCCAGCAGCTTGAGGACTAGCGGGAGCGGCACAGATACGCAGTATTTT. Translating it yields CASSLRTSGSGTDTQYF.